The 32 T cell receptor beta chains listed next were all sequenced from one sample in a study of Graves' ophthalmopathy and Graves' hyperthyroidism. For repertoire sequencing, the TCR beta CDR3 regions were amplified from RNA transcripts. First-round RT-PCR used HTBI primers; second-round multiplex PCR followed. TCRdb reprocessed the multiplex PCR reads with MiXCR, giving one entry per CDR3 protein. The sample contains about 620,000 distinct CDR3 sequences, approximately 21% of which appear only once. The sequencing input was peripheral blood. The receptors originated from a woman aged 18-29 years with stable Graves' hyperthyroidism. Some clones in this sample may be carry-over from other donors' samples.

V and J are TRBV3-1 and TRBJ2-5; 10 bases match TRBD1. CDR1 is LGHDT, CDR2 YNNKEL, per germline (reference sequence). V trimming: 0 bases; J trimming: 1 base; junction bases outside the gene matches: 2. The CDR3 totals 16 residues. CDR3 loop: CASSQDWTGGQETQYF. CDR3 DNA: TGTGCCAGCAGCCAAGATTGGACAGGGGGCCAAGAGACCCAGTACTTC.

This clonotype was detected many times. The V and J genes are TRBV19 and TRBJ1-1; tentative D call: TRBD1 (6 bases). The V end lost 3 bases, the J end lost 0 bases, and 11 bases lay between the germline ends. CDR3 size: 15 residues. Looked up from germline, CDR1 is LNHDA and CDR2 is SQIVND (reference sequence). CDR3 nucleotides: TGTGCCAGTAGTATTACTGACAGGATGAACACTGAAGCTTTCTTT. Its translation is CASSITDRMNTEAFF.

This clonotype was observed at least ten times. V and J are TRBV12-3 or TRBV12-4 and TRBJ1-2, with TRBD1 matching over 9 bases. The CDR3 totals 16 residues. Unmatched junction bases numbered 12, after V lost 6 bases and J lost 4 bases. CDR3 bases: TGTGCCAGCAGGGAAGGACAGGGGATTAATGGCTATGGCTACACCTTC. It is translated as CASREGQGINGYGYTF.

This clonotype has only a few counts. V and J are TRBV2 and TRBJ2-2; D gene ambiguous. In germline, CDR1 is SNHLY, CDR2 FYNNEI. The CDR3 sequence is 15 residues long. V gave up 4 bases and J gave up 3 bases, with 12 bases separating them. The CDR3 loop is CASSVASPDTGELFF. The CDR3 DNA reads TGTGCCAGCAGTGTAGCCTCCCCCGACACCGGGGAGCTGTTTTTT. The variable domain in full, with the rest retrieved from reference TRBV2 and TRBJ2-2, is EPEVTQTPSHQVTQMGQEVILRCVPISNHLYFYWYRQILGQKVEFLVSFYNNEISEKSEIFDDQFSVERPDGSNFTLKIRSTKLEDSAMYFCASSVASPDTGELFFGEGSRLTVL.

This clonotype came up many times. This rearrangement joins TRBV5-6 to TRBJ2-7; 10 nucleotides match TRBD2. With 0 bases clipped from V and 4 bases from J, the junction kept 10 bases outside the gene matches. Germline V gene sequence: CDR1 SGHDT, CDR2 YYEEEE. The CDR3 covers 17 residues. The CDR3 loop is CASSLVRSGRARYEQYF. The CDR3 DNA sequence: TGTGCCAGCAGCTTGGTGAGGAGCGGGAGGGCCCGGTACGAGCAGTACTTC. The whole variable domain, filled in from reference TRBV5-6 and TRBJ2-7, reads DAGVTQSPTHLIKTRGQQVTLRCSPKSGHDTVSWYQQALGQGPQFIFQYYEEEERQRGNFPDRFSGHQFPNYSSELNVNALLLGDSALYLCASSLVRSGRARYEQYFGPGTRLTVT.

This clonotype was seen a few times. The V call is TRBV19, the J call TRBJ1-5; 7 positions agree with TRBD1. V lost 5 bases to trimming and J lost 1 base; unmatched junction nucleotides: 5. CDR3 size: 15 residues. CDR1 and CDR2 from the germline V gene are LNHDA and SQIVND (reference sequence). Here the CDR3 reads CASSSPGQSNQPQHF. CDR3 coding DNA: TGTGCCAGTAGTTCGCCGGGACAGAGCAATCAGCCCCAGCATTTT.

Ten or more counts support this clonotype. The genes are TRBV12-3 or TRBV12-4 and TRBJ1-5; TRBD1 agrees at 8 bases. CDR3 length: 15 residues. Trimming cost V 3 bases and J 4 bases; bases outside gene matches: 5. The CDR3 sequence: CASSFRTGHNQPQHF. CDR3 DNA: TGTGCCAGCAGTTTTCGGACAGGGCATAATCAGCCCCAGCATTTT.

The chain recombines TRBV7-2 with TRBJ1-2; D perhaps matches TRBD1 (5 bases). The V gene lost 4 bases and the J gene lost 11 bases, with 11 bases spanning the gap. CDR1 and CDR2 from the germline V gene are SGHTA and FQGNSA. The CDR3 consists of 11 residues. CDR3 in amino acids: CASSSRQGYTF. CDR3 sequence (DNA): TGTGCCAGCAGCTCTCGGCAGGGTTACACCTTC.

The chain recombines TRBV28 with TRBJ2-7, with 8 bases lining up with TRBD2. The CDR3 loop spans 13 amino acids. Germline values: CDR1 MDHEN, CDR2 SYDVKM. V lost 7 bases to trimming and J lost 3 bases; unmatched junction nucleotides: 5. The CDR3 reads CASISGMNYEQYF. CDR3 DNA: TGTGCCAGCATTAGCGGGATGAACTACGAGCAGTACTTC.

There are many counts of this clonotype. The chain is built from TRBV19 and TRBJ1-2; the match to TRBD1 covers 7 bases. The CDR3 contains 14 residues. J gave up 5 bases and V 7 bases, and 10 bases lay outside the gene matches. Germline V lookup: CDR1 LNHDA, CDR2 SQIVND (reference sequence). CDR3 in amino acids: CASTPGTASYGYTF. Written as DNA, the CDR3 is TGTGCCAGTACCCCCGGGACAGCGTCATATGGCTACACCTTC.

The V and J genes are TRBV20-1 and TRBJ1-2; 12 bases agree with TRBD1. The CDR3 has 14 residues. The trim removed 5 bases at V and 7 bases at J, leaving 8 bases unmatched. Germline loops: CDR1 DFQATT, CDR2 SNEGSKA (reference sequence). The CDR3 region has the DNA TGCAGTGCTCGAGGGGACAGGGGGCCGGGTGGCTACACCTTC. Its translation: CSARGDRGPGGYTF.

The V and J genes are TRBV6-5 and TRBJ1-1, with D hard to call. V was pared by 2 bases and J by 0 bases, with 10 bases between. Germline values: CDR1 MNHEY, CDR2 SVGAGI. This CDR3 is built from 15 residues. CDR3 bases: TGTGCCAGCAGTTACGGCGTGGAGCTGAACACTGAAGCTTTCTTT. Translating it yields CASSYGVELNTEAFF.

This clonotype has a count of ten or more. The genes are TRBV27 and TRBJ1-1; 7 bases match TRBD1. The J segment lost 4 bases and the V segment lost 7 bases, leaving 6 bases of the junction unmatched. There are 13 residues in the CDR3. Germline assignment: CDR1 MNHEY and CDR2 SMNVEV (reference sequence). The CDR3, as DNA: TGTGCCAGCAATCCGAACAGGGGCACTGAAGCTTTCTTT. Its translation is CASNPNRGTEAFF.

Ten or more counts support this clonotype. The rearrangement joins TRBV6-1 to TRBJ1-1, with 11 bases fitting TRBD1. The CDR3 extends over 15 amino acids. Germline V CDR1 and CDR2: MNHNS, SASEGT. V lost 4 bases and J lost 6; bases outside the gene matches: 7. The CDR3, as DNA: TGTGCCAGCAGTGCCGAGGACAGGGGGCCTCCTGAAGCTTTCTTT. This translates into CASSAEDRGPPEAFF.

The chain has TRBV3-1 and TRBJ2-7; D might be TRBD1 (5 bases). The CDR3 consists of 19 residues. CDR1 and CDR2 (germline): LGHDT, YNNKEL (reference sequence). Trimming pared 3 bases from V and 3 bases from J, leaving 27 bases between. CDR3 nucleotide sequence: TGTGCCAGCAGCCAGGAAACCAGGGTTCGGTCTGCGTGGTGCTACGAGCAGTACTTC. It codes for CASSQETRVRSAWCYEQYF.

This clonotype was seen repeatedly, ten times or more. This chain uses TRBV12-3 or TRBV12-4 with TRBJ1-1, with a weak D call TRBD1 (6 bases). V was clipped by 6 bases and J by 1 base, with 9 bases between them. This CDR3 spans 13 amino acids. CDR3 residues: CASSYRENTEAFF. Here the CDR3 DNA reads TGTGCCAGCAGCTACAGGGAGAACACTGAAGCTTTCTTT.

At least ten counts were recorded for this clonotype. The V and J genes are TRBV7-9 and TRBJ1-1, with a tentative D call TRBD1 (6 bases). The CDR3 length is 16 residues. The V gene's germline CDR1 is SEHNR and CDR2 FQNEAQ (reference sequence). Trimming left V 6 bases short and J 1 base short, with 18 bases between. The CDR3 protein is CASRAGAQDRNTEAFF. The CDR3 region has the DNA TGTGCCAGCAGGGCGGGGGCTCAGGACAGGAACACTGAAGCTTTCTTT.

This clonotype was detected ten times or more. The V gene is TRBV6-2 or TRBV6-3, the J gene TRBJ2-7, with D perhaps TRBD2 (6 bases). This CDR3 spans 14 amino acids. The V gene's germline CDR1 is MNHEY and CDR2 SVGEGT. V gave up 7 bases and J gave up 3 bases, with 16 bases separating them. Here the CDR3 DNA reads TGTGCCAGCAACGGAGTTAGCGGTCTCTACGAGCAGTACTTC. This encodes CASNGVSGLYEQYF.

This chain links TRBV7-2 with TRBJ2-7; D remains unclear. Germline-derived CDR1 and CDR2 are SGHTA and FQGNSA. Trimming left V 5 bases short and J 5 bases short, with 10 bases between. This CDR3 is 12 amino acids long. The CDR3 coding sequence is TGTGCCAGCAGCCCGGCCCCCAACGAGCAGTACTTC. Translating gives CASSPAPNEQYF.

At least ten counts were recorded for this clonotype. The genes are TRBV20-1 and TRBJ2-2; D is unresolved. V was trimmed by 5 bases and J by 3 bases, leaving 13 bases between them. Germline-derived CDR1 and CDR2 are DFQATT and SNEGSKA (reference sequence). The CDR3 totals 14 residues. CDR3 protein: CSAPLGTHTGELFF. The CDR3 bases are TGCAGTGCTCCACTCGGAACCCACACCGGGGAGCTGTTTTTT.

This chain uses TRBV27 with TRBJ2-7; a weak D match, TRBD2 (5 bases). Per germline, CDR1 MNHEY and CDR2 SMNVEV (reference sequence). The ends were cut back, 5 bases at V and 2 bases at J, with 10 bases in the middle. The CDR3 totals 13 residues. DNA of the CDR3: TGTGCCAGCAGTAAAGGGAGTACCTACGAGCAGTACTTC. Protein sequence: CASSKGSTYEQYF.

This clonotype has only a few counts. The junction does not match germline at one end; this may be a read error. The chain has TRBV6-5 and TRBJ1-5; the D is unclear. Germline lookup yields CDR1 MNHEY and CDR2 SVGAGI. This CDR3 is built from 15 residues. The CDR3 DNA reads TGTGCCAGCAGTTACGGGTACGTCCGCAATCAGCCTCAGCATTTT. It yields the protein CASSYGYVRNQPQHF.

The CDR3 nucleotides are TGTGCCAGCAGCCCGTTGGGGGGGGGCCAGAACACTGAAGCTTTCTTT. Amino acid sequence: CASSPLGGGQNTEAFF. The chain combines TRBV4-2 with TRBJ1-1, with D possibly being TRBD1 (6 bases). The germline gives CDR1 LGHNA, CDR2 YNFKEQ. V lost 4 bases to trimming and J lost 1 base, with 16 bases between them. The CDR3 loop spans 16 amino acids.

This clonotype was counted many times. The chain joins TRBV20-1 to TRBJ1-1, with TRBD1 matching over 7 bases. CDR3 size: 13 residues. In germline, CDR1 is DFQATT, CDR2 SNEGSKA (reference sequence). The J segment lost 1 base and the V segment lost 8 bases, leaving 7 bases of the junction unmatched. DNA of the CDR3: TGCAGTACTTACAGGGGTTCGAACACTGAAGCTTTCTTT. Protein sequence: CSTYRGSNTEAFF.

This clonotype came up many times. The chain combines TRBV20-1 with TRBJ1-1; 12 bases fit TRBD1. Per the germline V gene, CDR1 is DFQATT and CDR2 is SNEGSKA (reference sequence). V gave up 3 bases and J gave up 6 bases; unmatched junction bases: 11. The CDR3 is made up of 16 amino acids. The CDR3 DNA sequence: TGCAGTGCTAGGGAGGGACAGGGGGCGTTCAGAGCTGAAGCTTTCTTT. This codes for CSAREGQGAFRAEAFF.

The chain uses TRBV6-7 and TRBJ2-7; D is possibly TRBD1 (6 bases). TRBV6-7 carries the ORF label, with uncertain function. This CDR3 is 11 amino acids long. V shed 9 bases and J shed 6 bases, with 12 bases lying between them. CDR3 sequence (DNA): TGTGCCAGACAGGGAGAGGTCGAGCAGTACTTC. This codes for CARQGEVEQYF.

In this sample, this clonotype turned up many times. The chain joins TRBV20-1 to TRBJ1-1, with D hard to call. Between the trimmed V and J ends, which lost 3 bases and 3 bases, there was a span of 14 bases. Germline V gene data show CDR1 as DFQATT and CDR2 as SNEGSKA (reference sequence). The CDR3 has 14 amino acids. CDR3: CSARALGVDTEAFF. The CDR3 bases are TGCAGTGCTAGGGCCCTCGGGGTAGACACTGAAGCTTTCTTT.

There are many counts of this clonotype. This chain connects TRBV2 to TRBJ1-1; D gene unclear. The CDR3 has 14 residues. Trimming removed 3 bases from V and 3 bases from J, with 11 bases in between. Germline V CDR1 and CDR2: SNHLY, FYNNEI. The CDR3 DNA is TGTGCCAGCAGTGACGAGATCTTGGACACTGAAGCTTTCTTT. Translation: CASSDEILDTEAFF.

The genes are TRBV27 and TRBJ1-5; no clear D gene. This CDR3 comprises 15 residues. V dropped 3 bases and J dropped 3 bases, with 12 bases sitting between them. The germline CDR1 and CDR2 sequences are MNHEY and SMNVEV (reference sequence). CDR3 sequence: CASSFRQNFNQPQHF. CDR3 DNA sequence: TGTGCCAGCAGTTTCAGGCAGAATTTCAATCAGCCCCAGCATTTT.

Ten or more counts support this clonotype. This sequence joins TRBV28 and TRBJ1-2; weak D call: TRBD1 (6 bases). The CDR3 loop spans 14 amino acids. V was clipped by 6 bases and J by 8 bases, with 19 bases between them. Germline V gene lookup returns CDR1 MDHEN and CDR2 SYDVKM. The CDR3 here is CASRSTGARLGYTF. CDR3 DNA sequence: TGTGCCAGCAGGTCGACGGGGGCGAGACTAGGCTACACCTTC.

The sample holds many counts of this clonotype. The rearrangement links TRBV2 to TRBJ1-2; D is unclear. Germline CDR1 is SNHLY and CDR2 is FYNNEI. Trimming took 3 bases from V and 7 from J, leaving 21 bases between them. This CDR3 has 16 residues. As DNA, the CDR3 is TGTGCCAGCAGTGATCCCGCTGACCCTCGGCGTGGTGGCTACACCTTC. Translating it yields CASSDPADPRRGGYTF.

This clonotype was detected ten times or more. The genes are TRBV10-3 and TRBJ2-7; D gene uncertain. Germline V lookup: CDR1 ENHRY, CDR2 SYGVKD. The CDR3 covers 14 residues. V lost 6 bases, J lost 2 bases, and 14 bases lay in between. CDR3 DNA: TGTGCCATCAGGCAAGAGGTGGGGACCTACGAGCAGTACTTC. Translation gives CAIRQEVGTYEQYF.